The subject of this entry is one T cell receptor beta chain. The clone's antigen remains unknown. It is likely a read error: a sequence one base away is far more abundant. According to the germline V gene, CDR1 reads SGHVS and CDR2 reads FNYEAQ. V was cut back by 6 bases and J by 13 bases, leaving a gap of 22 bases between them. Taken from cysteine to phenylalanine, the CDR3 has 14 residues. Just CDR3 DNA is preserved here, 42 bases in frame from base 1. Receptor libraries were prepared by multiplex PCR. TCRdb shows the sequencer as Illumina HiSeq 4000. CDR3 regions were amplified by Arm-PCR with iRepertoire HTBI primers to construct TCR beta libraries. PCR products were gel purified before sequencing. The original methods were these. Gene usage analysis of CDR3 amino acid clonotypes relied on the 60 or so TRBV and 14 TRBJ segments identified across samples. COPE and FqMerger were used to merge the filtered high-quality paired reads into contigs. BLAST was used to align contigs to IMGT TRBV, TRBD and TRBJ reference genes, with CDR3 defined following IMGT. Clonotypes above 0.1% frequency were classified as highly expanded clones. Repertoire diversity was measured by Shannon entropy, and V-J evenness by the Gini coefficient. A clonotype was considered public if more than one individual shared it. TCRdb's own reprocessing of the public reads used fastp at Q25 and MiXCR and kept productive beta chains. Identical CDR3 protein sequences are pooled into one entry, listed with their most common genes and DNA. The V and J calls come from TCRdb's annotation, not from the publication. Across this sample there are around 500,000 distinct CDR3 sequences, with roughly 20% seen only once. Less than 9% of the sample comes from the top ten.

This entry belongs to a study of regulatory T cells in long-lasting Graves disease listed by TCRdb under 2021. In the study overall: Persistent Graves' disease meant more than 5 years of antithyroid drug treatment with TSH receptor autoantibodies that stayed positive. Persistent Graves' disease patients were compared with newly diagnosed Graves' disease patients by peripheral blood TCR sequencing and RNA sequencing. The study was registered as a clinical trial and conducted in China. A total of roughly 35 samples were covered by TCR sequencing, comprising approximately 13 persistent and around 20 newly diagnosed Graves' disease patients. Persistent Graves' disease patients in the clinical cohort had taken antithyroid drugs for approximately 9.5 years on average.

Per the publication, the time point label means: persistent/refractory GD, antithyroid drugs over 5 years with positive TRAb. For both TCR sequencing and RNA sequencing, RNA was extracted from PBMCs in TRIzol. Graves' disease was diagnosed according to American Thyroid Association guidelines. Patients were recruited from an endocrinology department in Xi'an, China. From each patient, 7.5 to 10 milliliters of peripheral blood was collected into an EDTA anticoagulant tube. PBMCs were isolated by Ficoll Paque Plus density gradient separation without further T cell sorting. An Agilent 2100 Bioanalyzer and agarose gel were used to assess RNA quality, and a NanoDrop 2000 was used to measure RNA concentration. General findings and caveats noted by the study authors: Preferential use of TRBV28, TRBJ1-2 and TRBJ2-5 was observed in persistent disease, whereas TRBV20-1 and TRBJ2-1 were favored in newly diagnosed disease. Patients with persistent disease shared more public clonotypes (about 2,700) than newly diagnosed patients did (approximately 1,000). The study examined only peripheral blood because the primary lesion, thyroid tissue, could not be accessed. Sequencing and analysis were limited to the TCR beta chain. Compared with newly diagnosed patients, patients with persistent Graves' disease had lower TCR Shannon entropy and fewer highly expanded clones, which suggests clonal expansion. As a limitation, the authors acknowledged that the small sample size may reduce accuracy.

This chain is built from TRBV7-6 and TRBJ2-1; no D segment can be confidently identified. This TCR was recovered from a female donor with Graves disease. The specimen was peripheral blood mononuclear cells (PBMCs), collected when the disease was refractory, from a patient treated with antithyroid drugs. The DNA sequence reads TGTGCCAGCAGTGATCCCCGAGCAGCATGGACCCAGTTCTTC. It encodes CASSDPRAAWTQFF.